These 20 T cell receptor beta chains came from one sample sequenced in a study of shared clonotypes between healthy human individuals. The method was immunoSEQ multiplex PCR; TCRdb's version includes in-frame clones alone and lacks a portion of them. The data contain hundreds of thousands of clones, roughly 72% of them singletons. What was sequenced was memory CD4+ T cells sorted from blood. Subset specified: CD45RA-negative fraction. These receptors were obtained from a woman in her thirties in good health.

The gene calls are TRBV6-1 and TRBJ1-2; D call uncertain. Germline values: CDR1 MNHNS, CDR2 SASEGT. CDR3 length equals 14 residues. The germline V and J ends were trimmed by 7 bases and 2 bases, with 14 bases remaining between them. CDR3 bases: TGTGCCAGCACTATGGACCGAGGGAACTATGGCTACACCTTC. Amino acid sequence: CASTMDRGNYGYTF.

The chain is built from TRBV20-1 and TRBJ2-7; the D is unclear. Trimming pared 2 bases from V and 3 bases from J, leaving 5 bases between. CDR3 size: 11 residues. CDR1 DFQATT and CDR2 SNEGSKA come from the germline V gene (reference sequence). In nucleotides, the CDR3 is TGCAGTGCTAGACCGAACTACGAGCAGTACTTC. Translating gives CSARPNYEQYF.

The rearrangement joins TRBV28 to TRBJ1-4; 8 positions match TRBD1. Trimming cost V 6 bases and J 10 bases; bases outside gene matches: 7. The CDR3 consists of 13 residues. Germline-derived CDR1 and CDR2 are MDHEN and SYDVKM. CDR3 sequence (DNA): TGTGCCAGCAGCGACCCCAGGGGGCTAAAACTGTTTTTT. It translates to CASSDPRGLKLFF.

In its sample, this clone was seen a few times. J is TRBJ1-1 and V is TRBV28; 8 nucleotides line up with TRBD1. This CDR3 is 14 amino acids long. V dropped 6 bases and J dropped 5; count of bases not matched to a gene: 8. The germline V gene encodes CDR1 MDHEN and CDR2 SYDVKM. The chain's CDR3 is CASRIPQGGTEAFF. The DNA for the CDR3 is TGTGCCAGCAGAATCCCACAGGGGGGGACTGAAGCTTTCTTT.

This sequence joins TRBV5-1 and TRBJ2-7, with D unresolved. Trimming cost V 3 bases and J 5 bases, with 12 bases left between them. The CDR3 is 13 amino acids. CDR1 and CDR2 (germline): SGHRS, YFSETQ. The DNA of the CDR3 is TGCGCCAGCAGCTCCTGGTTTGGGGACGAGCAGTACTTC. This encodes CASSSWFGDEQYF.

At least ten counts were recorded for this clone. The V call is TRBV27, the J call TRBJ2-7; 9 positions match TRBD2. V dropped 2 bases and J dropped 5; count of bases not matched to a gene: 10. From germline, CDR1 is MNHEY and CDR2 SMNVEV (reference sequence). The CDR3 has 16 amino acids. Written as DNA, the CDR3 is TGTGCCAGCAGTTTAAAACGGACTAGCGAGGGAGACGAGCAGTACTTC. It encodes CASSLKRTSEGDEQYF.

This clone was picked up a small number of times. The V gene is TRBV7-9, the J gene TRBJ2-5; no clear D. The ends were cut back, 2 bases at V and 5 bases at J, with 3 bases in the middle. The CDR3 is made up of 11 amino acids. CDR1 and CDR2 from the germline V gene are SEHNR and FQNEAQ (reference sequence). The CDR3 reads CASSLTETQYF. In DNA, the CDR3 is TGTGCCAGCAGCTTAACGGAGACCCAGTACTTC.

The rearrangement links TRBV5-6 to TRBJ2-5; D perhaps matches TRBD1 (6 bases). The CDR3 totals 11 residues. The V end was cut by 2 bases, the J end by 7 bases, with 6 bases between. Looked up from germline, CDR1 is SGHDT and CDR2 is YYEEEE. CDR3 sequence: CASSLGGTQYF. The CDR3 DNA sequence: TGTGCCAGCAGCTTAGGGGGGACCCAGTACTTC.

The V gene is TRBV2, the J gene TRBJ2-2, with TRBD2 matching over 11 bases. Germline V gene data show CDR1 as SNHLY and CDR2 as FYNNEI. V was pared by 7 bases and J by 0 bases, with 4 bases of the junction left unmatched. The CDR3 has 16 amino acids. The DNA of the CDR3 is TGTGCCAGCACCAGACTAGCGGGAACGAACACCGGGGAGCTGTTTTTT. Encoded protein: CASTRLAGTNTGELFF.

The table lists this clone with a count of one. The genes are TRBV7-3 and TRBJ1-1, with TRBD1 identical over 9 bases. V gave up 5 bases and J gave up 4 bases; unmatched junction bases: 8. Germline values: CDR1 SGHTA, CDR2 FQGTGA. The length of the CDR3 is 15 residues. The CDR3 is CASSTQGAGSTEAFF. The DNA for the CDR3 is TGTGCCAGCAGCACACAGGGGGCGGGTAGCACTGAAGCTTTCTTT. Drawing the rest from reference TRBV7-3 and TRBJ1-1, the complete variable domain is GAGVSQTPSNKVTEKGKYVELRCDPISGHTALYWYRQSLGQGPEFLIYFQGTGAADDSGLPNDRFFAVRPEGSVSTLKIQRTERGDSAVYLCASSTQGAGSTEAFFGQGTRLTVV.

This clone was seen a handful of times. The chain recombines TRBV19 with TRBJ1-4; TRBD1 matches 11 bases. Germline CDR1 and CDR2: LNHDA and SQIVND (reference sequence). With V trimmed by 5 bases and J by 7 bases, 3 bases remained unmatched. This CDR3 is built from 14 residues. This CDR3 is CASSSGQGVEKLFF. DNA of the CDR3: TGTGCCAGTAGTTCGGGACAGGGGGTTGAAAAACTGTTTTTT.

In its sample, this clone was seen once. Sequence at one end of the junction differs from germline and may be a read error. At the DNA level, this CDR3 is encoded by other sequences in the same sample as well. CDR3 amino acids: CASSLRALGDNQPQHF. DNA for the CDR3: TGCGCCAGCAGCTTGAGGGCATTGGGTGACAATCAGCCCCAGCATTTT. The chain carries TRBV5-6 and TRBJ1-5; D call uncertain. The CDR3 has 16 residues. The germline V gene has CDR1 SGHDT and CDR2 YYEEEE.

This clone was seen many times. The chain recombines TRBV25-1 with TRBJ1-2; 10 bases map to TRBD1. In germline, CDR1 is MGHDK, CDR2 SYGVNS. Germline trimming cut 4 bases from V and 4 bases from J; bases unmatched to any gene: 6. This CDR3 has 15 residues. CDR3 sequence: CASSADRGQSYGYTF. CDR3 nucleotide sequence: TGTGCCAGCAGTGCTGACAGGGGGCAAAGCTATGGCTACACCTTC.

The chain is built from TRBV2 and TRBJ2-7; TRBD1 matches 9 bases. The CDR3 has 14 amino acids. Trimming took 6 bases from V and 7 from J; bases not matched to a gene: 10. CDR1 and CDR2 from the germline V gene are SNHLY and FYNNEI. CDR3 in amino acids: CASRRMGQGREQYF. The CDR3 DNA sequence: TGTGCCAGCAGGCGAATGGGACAGGGCCGGGAGCAGTACTTC.

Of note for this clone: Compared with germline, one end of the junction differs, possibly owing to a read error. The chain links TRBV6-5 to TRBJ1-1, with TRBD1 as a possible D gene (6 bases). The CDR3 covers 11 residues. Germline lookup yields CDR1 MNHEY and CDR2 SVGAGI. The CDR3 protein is CASSDLARGLF. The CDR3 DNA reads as TGTGCCAGCAGTGATCTAGCCAGGGGACTGTTT.

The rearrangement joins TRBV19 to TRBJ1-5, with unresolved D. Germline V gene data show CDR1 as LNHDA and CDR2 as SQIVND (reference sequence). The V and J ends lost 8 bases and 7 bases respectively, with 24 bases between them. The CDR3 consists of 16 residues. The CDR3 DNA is TGTGCCAGTTCCGACCCGGGTGCCTGGCAATTACAGCCCCAGCATTTT. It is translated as CASSDPGAWQLQPQHF.

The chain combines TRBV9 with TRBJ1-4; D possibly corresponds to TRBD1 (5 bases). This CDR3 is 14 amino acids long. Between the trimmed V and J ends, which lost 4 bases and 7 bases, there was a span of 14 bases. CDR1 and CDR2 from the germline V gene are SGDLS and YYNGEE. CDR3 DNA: TGTGCCAGCAGCCCCTGGGACTTTTCTGAAAAACTGTTTTTT. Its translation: CASSPWDFSEKLFF.

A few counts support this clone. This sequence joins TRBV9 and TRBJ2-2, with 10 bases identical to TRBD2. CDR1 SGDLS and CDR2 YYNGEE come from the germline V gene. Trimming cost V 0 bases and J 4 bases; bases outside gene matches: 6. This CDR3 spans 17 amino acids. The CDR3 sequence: CASSVASGRGGTGELFF. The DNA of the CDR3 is TGTGCCAGCAGCGTAGCTAGCGGGAGAGGGGGCACCGGGGAGCTGTTTTTT.

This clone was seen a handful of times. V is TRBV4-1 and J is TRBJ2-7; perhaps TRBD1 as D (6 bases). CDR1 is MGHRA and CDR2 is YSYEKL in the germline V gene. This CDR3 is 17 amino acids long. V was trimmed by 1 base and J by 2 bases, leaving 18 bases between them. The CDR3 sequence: CASSQAPSSGATYEQYF. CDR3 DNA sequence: TGCGCCAGCAGCCAAGCACCCTCTTCAGGGGCGACCTACGAGCAGTACTTC.

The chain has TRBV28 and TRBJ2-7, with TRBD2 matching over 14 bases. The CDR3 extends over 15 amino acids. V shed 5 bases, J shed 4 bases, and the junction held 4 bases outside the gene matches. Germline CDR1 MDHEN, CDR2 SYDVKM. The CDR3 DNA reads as TGTGCCAGCAGTCCGGGACTAGCGGGAGTATACGAGCAGTACTTC. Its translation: CASSPGLAGVYEQYF. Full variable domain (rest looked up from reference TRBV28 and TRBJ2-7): DVKVTQSSRYLVKRTGEKVFLECVQDMDHENMFWYRQDPGLGLRLIYFSYDVKMKEKGDIPEGYSVSREKKERFSLILESASTNQTSMYLCASSPGLAGVYEQYFGPGTRLTVT.